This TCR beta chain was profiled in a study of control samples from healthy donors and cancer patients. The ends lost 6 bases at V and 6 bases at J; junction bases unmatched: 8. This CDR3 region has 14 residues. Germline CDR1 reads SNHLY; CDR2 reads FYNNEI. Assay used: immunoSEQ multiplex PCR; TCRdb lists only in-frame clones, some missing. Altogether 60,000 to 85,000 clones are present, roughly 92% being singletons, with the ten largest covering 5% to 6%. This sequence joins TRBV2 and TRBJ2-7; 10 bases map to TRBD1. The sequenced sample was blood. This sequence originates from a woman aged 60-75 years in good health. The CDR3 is CASRAGTGASEQYF. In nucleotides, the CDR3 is TGTGCCAGCAGGGCCGGGACAGGGGCGAGCGAGCAGTACTTC.